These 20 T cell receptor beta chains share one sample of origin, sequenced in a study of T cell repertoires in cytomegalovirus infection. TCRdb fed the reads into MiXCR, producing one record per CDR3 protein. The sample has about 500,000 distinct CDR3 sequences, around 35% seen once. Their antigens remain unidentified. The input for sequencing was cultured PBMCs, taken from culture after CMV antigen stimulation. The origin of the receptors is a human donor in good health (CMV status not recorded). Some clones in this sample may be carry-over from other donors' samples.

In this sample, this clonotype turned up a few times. CDR3 in amino acids: CASRAGNTGELFF. The CDR3 DNA follows: TGTGCCAGCAGAGCGGGGAACACCGGGGAGCTGTTTTTT. The genes are TRBV6-6 and TRBJ2-2; tentative D call: TRBD2 (6 bases). Trimming took 6 bases from V and 1 from J, leaving 6 bases between them. Germline CDR1 MNHNY, CDR2 SVGAGI (reference sequence). This CDR3 comprises 13 residues.

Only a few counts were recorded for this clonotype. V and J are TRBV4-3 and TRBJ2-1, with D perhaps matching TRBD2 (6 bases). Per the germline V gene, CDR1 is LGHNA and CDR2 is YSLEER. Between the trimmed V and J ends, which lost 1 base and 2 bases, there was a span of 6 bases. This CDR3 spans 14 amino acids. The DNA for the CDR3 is TGCGCCAGCAGCCAAGCGGGAGCCTACAATGAGCAGTTCTTC. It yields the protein CASSQAGAYNEQFF.

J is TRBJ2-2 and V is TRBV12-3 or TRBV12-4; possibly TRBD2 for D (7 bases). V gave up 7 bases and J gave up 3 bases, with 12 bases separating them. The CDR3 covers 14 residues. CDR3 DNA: TGTGCCAGCACCTTAGGGGGGGACACCGGGGAGCTGTTTTTT. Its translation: CASTLGGDTGELFF.

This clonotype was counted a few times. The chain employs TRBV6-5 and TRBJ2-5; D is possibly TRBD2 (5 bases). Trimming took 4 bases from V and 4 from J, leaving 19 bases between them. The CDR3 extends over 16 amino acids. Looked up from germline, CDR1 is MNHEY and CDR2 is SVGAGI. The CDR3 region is CASSSNVLGGLETQYF. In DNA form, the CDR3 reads TGTGCCAGCAGTTCCAACGTACTAGGAGGCTTAGAGACCCAGTACTTC.

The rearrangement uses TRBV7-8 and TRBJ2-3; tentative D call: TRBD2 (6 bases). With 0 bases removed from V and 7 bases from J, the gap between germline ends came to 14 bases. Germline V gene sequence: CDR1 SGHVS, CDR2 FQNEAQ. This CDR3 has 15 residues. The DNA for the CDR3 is TGTGCCAGCAGCTTAGCGTGGGACGGGAGTAATACGCAGTATTTT. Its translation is CASSLAWDGSNTQYF.

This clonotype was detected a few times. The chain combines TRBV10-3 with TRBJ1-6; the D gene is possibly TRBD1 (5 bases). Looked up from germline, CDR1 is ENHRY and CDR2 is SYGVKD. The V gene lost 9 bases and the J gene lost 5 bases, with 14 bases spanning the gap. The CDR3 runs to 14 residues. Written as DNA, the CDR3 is TGTGCCATAGCTCGGGACGGGAATAATTCACCCCTCCACTTT. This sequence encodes CAIARDGNNSPLHF.

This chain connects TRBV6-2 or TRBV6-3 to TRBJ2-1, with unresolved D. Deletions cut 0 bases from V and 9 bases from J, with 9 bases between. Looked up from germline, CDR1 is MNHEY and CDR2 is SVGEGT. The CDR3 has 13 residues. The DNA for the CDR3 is TGTGCCAGCAGTTACTCCGCACCCAGTGAGCAGTTCTTC. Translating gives CASSYSAPSEQFF.

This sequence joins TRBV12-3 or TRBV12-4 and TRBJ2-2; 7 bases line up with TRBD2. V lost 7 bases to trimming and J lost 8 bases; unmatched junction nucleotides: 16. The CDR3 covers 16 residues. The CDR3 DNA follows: TGTGCCAGCACCCCGATGGGCGGGAGTATTGCTGGGGAGCTGTTTTTT. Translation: CASTPMGGSIAGELFF.

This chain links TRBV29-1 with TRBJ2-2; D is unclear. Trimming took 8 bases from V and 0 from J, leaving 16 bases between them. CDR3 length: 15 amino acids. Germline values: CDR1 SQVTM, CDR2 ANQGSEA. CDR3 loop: CSFQGGYSNTGELFF. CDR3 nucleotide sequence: TGCAGCTTCCAAGGTGGCTATTCGAACACCGGGGAGCTGTTTTTT.

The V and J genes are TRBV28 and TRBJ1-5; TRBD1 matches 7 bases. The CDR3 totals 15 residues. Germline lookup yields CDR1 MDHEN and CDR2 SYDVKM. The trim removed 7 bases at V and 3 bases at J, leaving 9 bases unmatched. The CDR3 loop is CASTLLGTANQPQHF. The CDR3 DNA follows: TGTGCCAGCACCCTCCTGGGGACAGCCAATCAGCCCCAGCATTTT.

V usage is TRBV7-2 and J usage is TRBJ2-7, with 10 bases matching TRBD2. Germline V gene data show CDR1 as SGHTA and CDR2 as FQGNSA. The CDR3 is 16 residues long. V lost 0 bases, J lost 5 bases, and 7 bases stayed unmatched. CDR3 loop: CASSLAGAGGFNEQYF. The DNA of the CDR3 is TGTGCCAGCAGCTTAGCGGGAGCGGGAGGGTTTAACGAGCAGTACTTC.

CDR3 sequence (DNA): TGTGCCAGCAGCTTATCCCAGGGTTCAGAGCAGTTCTTC. Its protein product is CASSLSQGSEQFF. The rearrangement links TRBV7-2 to TRBJ2-1; D is possibly TRBD1 (5 bases). This CDR3 has 13 amino acids. Trimming pared 2 bases from V and 10 bases from J, leaving 12 bases between. Per the germline V gene, CDR1 is SGHTA and CDR2 is FQGNSA.

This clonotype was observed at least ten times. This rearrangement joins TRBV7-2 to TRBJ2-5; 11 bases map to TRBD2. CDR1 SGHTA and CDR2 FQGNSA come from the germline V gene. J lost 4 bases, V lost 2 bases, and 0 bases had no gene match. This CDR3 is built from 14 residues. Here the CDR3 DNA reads TGTGCCAGCAGCTTACTAGCGGGAGGAGAGACCCAGTACTTC. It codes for CASSLLAGGETQYF. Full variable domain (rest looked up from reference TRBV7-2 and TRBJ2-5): GAGVSQSPSNKVTEKGKDVELRCDPISGHTALYWYRQSLGQGLEFLIYFQGNSAPDKSGLPSDRFSAERTGGSVSTLTIQRTQQEDSAVYLCASSLLAGGETQYFGPGTRLLVL.

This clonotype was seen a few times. The CDR3 here is CASTRDKRPPAAEAFF. The CDR3 DNA reads as TGTGCCAGTACCCGAGACAAGCGACCGCCCGCGGCTGAAGCTTTCTTT. The chain couples TRBV19 to TRBJ1-1; unclear D gene. The V and J ends lost 7 bases and 6 bases respectively, with 24 bases between them. CDR1 LNHDA and CDR2 SQIVND come from the germline V gene (reference sequence). The CDR3 is made up of 16 amino acids.

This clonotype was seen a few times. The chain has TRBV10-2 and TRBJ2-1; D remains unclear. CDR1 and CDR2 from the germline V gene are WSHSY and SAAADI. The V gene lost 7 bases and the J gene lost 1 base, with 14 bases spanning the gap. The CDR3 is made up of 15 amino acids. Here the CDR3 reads CASTDVSVSYNEQFF. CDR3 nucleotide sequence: TGCGCCAGCACAGACGTCTCAGTTTCCTACAATGAGCAGTTCTTC.

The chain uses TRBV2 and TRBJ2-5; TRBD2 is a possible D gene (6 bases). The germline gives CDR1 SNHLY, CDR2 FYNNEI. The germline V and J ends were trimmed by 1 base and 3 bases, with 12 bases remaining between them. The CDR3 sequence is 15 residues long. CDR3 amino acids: CASSEVLGGEETQYF. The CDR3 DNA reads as TGTGCCAGCAGTGAAGTCTTGGGGGGAGAAGAGACCCAGTACTTC.

The CDR3: CASSLAPAGDPTDTQYF. CDR3 in DNA: TGTGCCAGCAGCTTAGCGCCAGCGGGAGACCCGACAGATACGCAGTATTTT. The chain links TRBV7-8 to TRBJ2-3, with 8 bases identical to TRBD2. V was clipped by 0 bases and J by 3 bases; unmatched bases: 8. There are 17 residues in the CDR3. CDR1 is SGHVS and CDR2 is FQNEAQ in the germline V gene. Full variable domain (rest looked up from reference TRBV7-8 and TRBJ2-3): GAGVSQSPRYKVAKRGQDVALRCDPISGHVSLFWYQQALGQGPEFLTYFQNEAQLDKSGLPSDRFFAERPEGSVSTLKIQRTQQEDSAVYLCASSLAPAGDPTDTQYFGPGTRLTVL.

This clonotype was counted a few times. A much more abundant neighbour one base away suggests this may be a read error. The CDR3 sequence is CASSWNQPQHF. In nucleotides, the CDR3 is TGTGCCAGCAGTTGGAATCAGCCCCAGCATTTT. The chain uses TRBV28 and TRBJ1-5; no definite D call. CDR3 length equals 11 residues. V was pared by 4 bases and J by 4 bases, with 2 bases between. CDR1 is MDHEN and CDR2 is SYDVKM in the germline V gene.

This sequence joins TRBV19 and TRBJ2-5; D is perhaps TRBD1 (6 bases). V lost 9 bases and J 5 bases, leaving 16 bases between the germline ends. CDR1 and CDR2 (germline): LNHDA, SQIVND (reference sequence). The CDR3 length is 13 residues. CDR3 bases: TGTGCCAGCGGGCAGGGGCAGAGGGAGACCCAGTACTTC. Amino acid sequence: CASGQGQRETQYF. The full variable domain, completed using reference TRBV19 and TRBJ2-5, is DGGITQSPKYLFRKEGQNVTLSCEQNLNHDAMYWYRQDPGQGLRLIYYSQIVNDFQKGDIAEGYSVSREKKESFPLTVTSAQKNPTAFYLCASGQGQRETQYFGPGTRLLVL.

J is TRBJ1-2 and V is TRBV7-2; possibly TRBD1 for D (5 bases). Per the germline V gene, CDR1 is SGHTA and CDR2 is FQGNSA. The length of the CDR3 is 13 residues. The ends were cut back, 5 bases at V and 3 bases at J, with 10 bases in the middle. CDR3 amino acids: CASSRDGHYGYTF. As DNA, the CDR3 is TGTGCCAGCAGCCGGGACGGCCACTATGGCTACACCTTC.